The 11 T cell receptor beta chains below all came from one sample that was sequenced in a study of blood T cell repertoires in COVID-19. Profiling relied on immunoSEQ multiplex PCR, and the TCRdb table lists in-frame clones only, not all of them. Of 60,000 to 70,000 clones in the sample, about 78% were seen once. The sample taken for sequencing was peripheral blood. The source is an elderly woman with acute or convalescent COVID-19.

The genes are TRBV5-1 and TRBJ2-3, with 10 bases lining up with TRBD2. Germline V lookup: CDR1 SGHRS, CDR2 YFSETQ. This CDR3 spans 15 amino acids. Losses at the gene ends were 3 bases for V and 6 bases for J; bases not matched to a gene: 7. CDR3 amino acids: CASSWSGRAGDTQYF. CDR3 coding DNA: TGCGCCAGCAGCTGGAGCGGGAGGGCGGGTGATACGCAGTATTTT.

The chain has TRBV7-2 and TRBJ1-4; 12 bases map to TRBD1. CDR1 SGHTA and CDR2 FQGNSA come from the germline V gene. The CDR3 totals 17 residues. V was clipped by 1 base and J by 4 bases; unmatched bases: 4. CDR3 in amino acids: CASSLVGTGGRNEKLFF. CDR3 bases: TGTGCCAGCAGCTTAGTAGGGACAGGGGGCCGTAATGAAAAACTGTTTTTT.

The rearrangement links TRBV7-2 to TRBJ1-2, with 7 bases that match TRBD1. The CDR3 contains 14 residues. V lost 5 bases and J lost 8; bases outside the gene matches: 11. Per germline, CDR1 SGHTA and CDR2 FQGNSA. The CDR3 DNA follows: TGTGCCAGCAGCCAACCAGGACAGGTTGGAGGCTACACCTTC. This gives the protein CASSQPGQVGGYTF.

Here the CDR3 reads CASGIVDSGNTIYF. CDR3 nucleotides: TGTGCCAGTGGTATAGTCGACTCTGGAAACACCATATATTTT. The chain recombines TRBV2 with TRBJ1-3; D uncertain. The CDR3 runs 14 residues. Germline V CDR1 and CDR2: SNHLY, FYNNEI. V shed 9 bases and J shed 0 bases, with 12 bases lying between them.

The V and J genes are TRBV14 and TRBJ2-1, with D tentatively TRBD1 (6 bases). Germline V CDR1 and CDR2: SGHDN, FVKESK. The V and J ends lost 1 base and 2 bases respectively, with 18 bases between them. CDR3 length: 18 residues. The chain's CDR3 is CASSQGPHRTAAYNEQFF. The DNA of the CDR3 is TGTGCCAGCAGCCAAGGCCCACATCGGACAGCCGCCTACAATGAGCAGTTCTTC.

This clone was found once. The chain links TRBV18 to TRBJ1-1; weak D call: TRBD1 (5 bases). This CDR3 contains 15 residues. V gave up 3 bases and J gave up 5 bases, with 16 bases separating them. Germline CDR1 is KGHSH and CDR2 is LQKENI. Here the CDR3 reads CASSPTEGRRTEAFF. Written as DNA, the CDR3 is TGTGCCAGCTCACCGACGGAGGGGAGGCGGACTGAAGCTTTCTTT.

The genes are TRBV9 and TRBJ2-3; the match to TRBD1 covers 8 bases. The V segment lost 0 bases and the J segment 4 bases; nucleotides outside the gene matches: 7. CDR1 is SGDLS and CDR2 is YYNGEE in the germline V gene. The CDR3 contains 16 residues. Here the CDR3 DNA reads TGTGCCAGCAGCGTAGGTACAGGGGGGCGGTCAGATACGCAGTATTTT. Protein sequence: CASSVGTGGRSDTQYF.

The chain employs TRBV19 and TRBJ1-2; 7 bases align to TRBD1. This CDR3 is 15 amino acids long. In germline, CDR1 is LNHDA, CDR2 SQIVND (reference sequence). With V trimmed by 2 bases and J by 2 bases, 5 bases remained unmatched. The CDR3 spells CASSITGQINYGYTF. CDR3 DNA: TGTGCCAGTAGTATAACGGGACAGATAAACTATGGCTACACCTTC.

This sequence joins TRBV5-3 and TRBJ2-1, with 8 bases matching TRBD2. TRBV5-3 is an ORF, and what it does is uncertain. V gave up 7 bases and J gave up 2 bases; unmatched junction bases: 17. The CDR3 has 18 amino acids. The CDR3 DNA is TGTGCCAGACCCCTTTGGGGCGGGAGGTACAAAACCTACAATGAGCAGTTCTTC. Residues: CARPLWGGRYKTYNEQFF.

The chain combines TRBV10-3 with TRBJ1-3; a possible D gene is TRBD1 (6 bases). The V end lost 4 bases, the J end lost 5 bases, and 12 bases lay between the germline ends. This CDR3 is built from 14 residues. Germline assignment: CDR1 ENHRY and CDR2 SYGVKD. This chain's CDR3 is CAISVQGGRNTIYF. Here the CDR3 DNA reads TGTGCCATCAGTGTTCAAGGGGGTAGAAACACCATATATTTT.

The gene calls are TRBV4-1 and TRBJ1-5; 9 nucleotides agree with TRBD1. Germline CDR1 MGHRA, CDR2 YSYEKL. Trimming removed 4 bases from V and 5 bases from J; junction bases left unmatched: 12. The length of the CDR3 is 17 residues. CDR3 DNA sequence: TGCGCCAGCAGCCCCTTAGGGACAGGGTATACGGATCAGCCCCAGCATTTT. It encodes CASSPLGTGYTDQPQHF.